The present TCR beta chain was sequenced within a study of blood T cell repertoires in COVID-19. Overall study context: Acute and convalescent COVID-19 specimens originated in the United States, Italy and Spain. Sample material is recorded as cDNA or gDNA derived from T cells, B-cell-depleted T cells, or PBMCs.

Seattle participants joined during active infection and were tracked over time. This clone was recorded only once. Germline loops: CDR1 MNHEY, CDR2 SVGAGI. The germline V and J ends were trimmed by 0 bases and 12 bases, with 12 bases remaining between them. The CDR3 consists of 13 residues. In the authors' methods: Estimates of nucleated cell counts were drawn from the amplification of reference gene primers. Method: immunoSEQ multiplex PCR; TCRdb's copy keeps in-frame clones and lacks some. D and trimming come from the DNA, and the V and J calls and clone size come from that table. The sample includes roughly 200,000 clones, roughly 77% of them seen just once.

The chain couples TRBV6-5 to TRBJ2-1; D gene uncertain. The sequence was collected from a middle-aged woman with COVID-19, enrolled during active disease. Sequenced input: peripheral blood. CDR3 amino acids: CASSYSGSLLQFF. The CDR3 DNA reads TGTGCCAGCAGTTACTCCGGGTCGCTTCTGCAGTTCTTC.